The 20 T cell receptor beta chains below come from one sample, sequenced in a study of OX40 agonist ivuxolimab in advanced cancers. Generated by immunoSEQ multiplex PCR, the TCRdb table keeps only in-frame clones and is missing some. The sample contains some 74,000 clones, around nine tenths of which appear only once. The source material was CD4+ or CD8+ T cells sorted from blood, sampled in a trial of the OX40 agonist ivuxolimab. The receptors stem from an adult with an advanced solid tumor such as melanoma, head and neck, liver or kidney cancer.

The chain employs TRBV7-9 and TRBJ1-5, with 9 bases fitting TRBD1. V was pared by 4 bases and J by 6 bases, with 7 bases of the junction left unmatched. The CDR3 is 15 amino acids. CDR1 and CDR2 from the germline V gene are SEHNR and FQNEAQ (reference sequence). This CDR3 is CASSSTGTGIQPQHF. For the CDR3, the DNA is TGTGCCAGCAGCTCAACCGGGACAGGGATTCAGCCCCAGCATTTT. The entire variable domain, with the rest obtained from reference TRBV7-9 and TRBJ1-5, is as follows: DTGVSQNPRHKITKRGQNVTFRCDPISEHNRLYWYRQTLGQGPEFLTYFQNEAQLEKSRLLSDRFSAERPKGSFSTLEIQRTEQGDSAMYLCASSSTGTGIQPQHFGDGTRLSIL.

The chain couples TRBV30 to TRBJ1-2; D uncertain. This CDR3 is built from 12 residues. V lost 4 bases, J lost 2 bases, and 8 bases lay in between. Germline CDR1 reads GTSNPN; CDR2 reads SVGIG (reference sequence). The CDR3, as DNA: TGTGCCTGGAATCCGGGGAACTATGGCTACACCTTC. Protein product: CAWNPGNYGYTF.

V is TRBV7-9 and J is TRBJ2-5, with D possibly TRBD2 on 6 matching bases. Germline assignment: CDR1 SEHNR and CDR2 FQNEAQ (reference sequence). This CDR3 is 14 amino acids long. V lost 5 bases to trimming and J lost 2 bases, with 12 bases between them. The CDR3 region has the DNA TGTGCCAGCAGCGCGATGGGACTTCAAGAGACCCAGTACTTC. Translation: CASSAMGLQETQYF.

The rearrangement joins TRBV6-1 to TRBJ1-2; TRBD1 might be the D (5 bases). This CDR3 comprises 15 residues. Trimming took 3 bases from V and 8 from J, leaving 19 bases between them. The germline V gene encodes CDR1 MNHNS and CDR2 SASEGT. CDR3 in DNA: TGTGCCAGCAGTGATGTGGGACGCAAGCTAGAGGGCTACACCTTC. As protein: CASSDVGRKLEGYTF.

In its sample, this clone was seen a few times. V and J are TRBV5-6 and TRBJ2-7; possibly TRBD1 for D (5 bases). V was trimmed by 2 bases and J by 0 bases, leaving 12 bases between them. The V gene's germline CDR1 is SGHDT and CDR2 YYEEEE. The CDR3 covers 15 residues. CDR3 residues: CASSFRQRSSYEQYF. The CDR3 nucleotides read TGTGCCAGCAGCTTTAGACAGAGGTCCTCCTACGAGCAGTACTTC.

The rearrangement links TRBV10-3 to TRBJ2-2; 8 positions agree with TRBD1. CDR3 length equals 13 residues. The junction had 4 bases not matched to a gene; V was cut back by 7 bases and J by 6 bases. Germline V lookup: CDR1 ENHRY, CDR2 SYGVKD. The CDR3 is CAINSGGAGELFF. For the CDR3, the DNA is TGTGCCATCAATTCAGGGGGCGCCGGGGAGCTGTTTTTT.

This clone was seen only once. The chain combines TRBV4-1 with TRBJ1-5; the D gene is possibly TRBD1 (5 bases). Germline V CDR1 and CDR2: MGHRA, YSYEKL. The CDR3 covers 16 residues. Trimming pared 4 bases from V and 3 bases from J, leaving 16 bases between. CDR3 nucleotides: TGCGCCAGCAGCCGCGCCTTGGGACCGATCAATCAGCCCCAGCATTTT. Protein product: CASSRALGPINQPQHF.

This chain connects TRBV7-2 to TRBJ2-6; D gene unclear. V dropped 4 bases and J dropped 4 bases, with 8 bases sitting between them. The CDR3 sequence is 14 residues long. Looked up from germline, CDR1 is SGHTA and CDR2 is FQGNSA. DNA for the CDR3: TGTGCCAGCAGCTCGACTTGGGGGGCCAACGTCCTGACTTTC. Amino acids: CASSSTWGANVLTF.

This clone has just one count. The chain has TRBV11-3 and TRBJ2-3; D is unclear. V was clipped by 5 bases and J by 4 bases, with 13 bases between them. Per the germline V gene, CDR1 is SGHNT and CDR2 is YENEEA. This CDR3 has 14 residues. The CDR3 DNA reads TGTGCCAGCAGCCTTGGAGTGGCTCCAGATACGCAGTATTTT. This translates into CASSLGVAPDTQYF.

The V and J genes are TRBV2 and TRBJ2-1; D is ambiguous. The CDR3 extends over 16 amino acids. Germline V lookup: CDR1 SNHLY, CDR2 FYNNEI. V lost 1 base to trimming and J lost 10 bases, with 20 bases between them. This chain's CDR3 is CASSEGVFRNVGEQFF. The CDR3 nucleotides are TGTGCCAGCAGTGAAGGAGTATTTCGGAATGTAGGAGAGCAGTTCTTC.

This chain uses TRBV2 with TRBJ1-5; TRBD1 is a possible D gene (6 bases). This CDR3 comprises 15 residues. Germline CDR1 SNHLY, CDR2 FYNNEI. The germline V and J ends were trimmed by 3 bases and 5 bases, with 14 bases remaining between them. CDR3 region: CASSDTGKRDQPQHF. In nucleotides, the CDR3 is TGTGCCAGCAGTGATACAGGGAAGAGGGATCAGCCCCAGCATTTT. Combining the CDR3 with reference TRBV2 and TRBJ1-5 gives the whole variable domain EPEVTQTPSHQVTQMGQEVILRCVPISNHLYFYWYRQILGQKVEFLVSFYNNEISEKSEIFDDQFSVERPDGSNFTLKIRSTKLEDSAMYFCASSDTGKRDQPQHFGDGTRLSIL.

The chain's CDR3 is CASSLYTSGGYGYTF. CDR3 in DNA: TGTGCCAGCAGTTTATACACCTCTGGGGGCTATGGCTACACCTTC. V is TRBV28 and J is TRBJ1-2, with D perhaps matching TRBD1 (5 bases). The CDR3 loop spans 15 amino acids. V was shortened by 1 base and J by 4 bases, with 13 bases between the two germline ends. Germline lookup yields CDR1 MDHEN and CDR2 SYDVKM.

CDR3: CASSPRNTDTQYF. CDR3 sequence (DNA): TGTGCCAGCAGCCCCCGAAACACAGATACGCAGTATTTT. The chain couples TRBV7-3 to TRBJ2-3; D remains ambiguous. The length of the CDR3 is 13 residues. Trimming stripped 5 bases from V and 2 bases from J, with 8 bases between. The germline V gene has CDR1 SGHTA and CDR2 FQGTGA.

This chain joins TRBV7-2 and TRBJ2-5; tentative D call: TRBD1 (5 bases). The better agreement between TRBJ2-7 and the DNA end casts doubt on the J call. Germline V gene lookup returns CDR1 SGHTA and CDR2 FQGNSA. This CDR3 has 14 residues. In nucleotides, the CDR3 is TGTGCCAGCAGCCTCCAGGGTAGCTCCTACGAGCAGTACTTC. Residues: CASSLQGSSYEQYF.

The chain combines TRBV21-1 with TRBJ2-7; the DNA was not used to check the table's D call, TRBD2. TRBV21-1 corresponds to a pseudogene. This CDR3 comprises 11 residues. In DNA form, the CDR3 reads TGTGCCAGCAGCCCGGTTTACGAGCAGTACTTC. Its protein product is CASSPVYEQYF.

The chain recombines TRBV2 with TRBJ2-7; no clear D gene. The CDR3 totals 11 residues. V was pared by 3 bases and J by 3 bases, with 3 bases between. The V gene's germline CDR1 is SNHLY and CDR2 FYNNEI. CDR3 in DNA: TGTGCCAGCAGTGAGGTCTACGAGCAGTACTTC. It is translated as CASSEVYEQYF. Combining the CDR3 with reference TRBV2 and TRBJ2-7 gives the whole variable domain EPEVTQTPSHQVTQMGQEVILRCVPISNHLYFYWYRQILGQKVEFLVSFYNNEISEKSEIFDDQFSVERPDGSNFTLKIRSTKLEDSAMYFCASSEVYEQYFGPGTRLTVT.

The chain combines TRBV28 with TRBJ2-3; no reliable D call. V lost 1 base and J lost 3, with 8 bases in between. Germline values: CDR1 MDHEN, CDR2 SYDVKM. CDR3 size: 14 residues. CDR3 coding DNA: TGTGCCAGCAGTTTATCCCCAGTGACAGATACGCAGTATTTT. Encoded protein: CASSLSPVTDTQYF.

This rearrangement joins TRBV11-2 to TRBJ2-1; 9 nucleotides match TRBD2. CDR3 length: 16 amino acids. CDR1 and CDR2 from the germline V gene are SGHAT and FQNNGV. V lost 5 bases to trimming and J lost 5 bases; unmatched junction nucleotides: 10. The CDR3 DNA reads TGTGCCAGCAGCCCGGTAGCGGGAGTTGTCCACAATGAGCAGTTCTTC. Protein product: CASSPVAGVVHNEQFF.

This clone was seen a handful of times. J is TRBJ2-7 and V is TRBV7-2; TRBD1 is a possible D gene (5 bases). The V gene lost 1 base and the J gene lost 0 bases, with 7 bases spanning the gap. The CDR3 is 14 residues long. Germline values: CDR1 SGHTA, CDR2 FQGNSA. The CDR3 region has the DNA TGTGCCAGCAGCTTAGGGACAAGCTCCTACGAGCAGTACTTC. Protein product: CASSLGTSSYEQYF. Full variable domain (outside the CDR3, taken from reference TRBV7-2 and TRBJ2-7): GAGVSQSPSNKVTEKGKDVELRCDPISGHTALYWYRQSLGQGLEFLIYFQGNSAPDKSGLPSDRFSAERTGGSVSTLTIQRTQQEDSAVYLCASSLGTSSYEQYFGPGTRLTVT.

The chain links TRBV2 to TRBJ2-2; 10 bases fit TRBD2. The CDR3 contains 16 residues. CDR1 is SNHLY, CDR2 FYNNEI, per germline. V shed 6 bases and J 0 bases; nucleotides not matched to a gene: 4. Here the CDR3 reads CASRSSGSSNTGELFF. CDR3 nucleotides: TGTGCCAGCAGGTCTAGCGGGAGTTCGAACACCGGGGAGCTGTTTTTT.